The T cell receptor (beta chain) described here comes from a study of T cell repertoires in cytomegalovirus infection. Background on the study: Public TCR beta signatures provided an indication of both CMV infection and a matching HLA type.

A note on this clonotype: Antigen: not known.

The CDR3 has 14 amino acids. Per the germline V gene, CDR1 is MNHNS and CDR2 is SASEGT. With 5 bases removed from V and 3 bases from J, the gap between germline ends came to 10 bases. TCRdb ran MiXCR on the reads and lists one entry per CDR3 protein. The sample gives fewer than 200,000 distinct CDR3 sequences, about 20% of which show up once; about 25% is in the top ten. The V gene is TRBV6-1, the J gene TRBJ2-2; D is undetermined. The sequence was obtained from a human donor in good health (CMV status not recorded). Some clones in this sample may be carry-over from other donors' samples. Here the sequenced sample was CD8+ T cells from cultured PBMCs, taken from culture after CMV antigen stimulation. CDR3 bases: TGTGCCAGCAGTAGGTCGGACCACACCGGGGAGCTGTTTTTT. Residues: CASSRSDHTGELFF.